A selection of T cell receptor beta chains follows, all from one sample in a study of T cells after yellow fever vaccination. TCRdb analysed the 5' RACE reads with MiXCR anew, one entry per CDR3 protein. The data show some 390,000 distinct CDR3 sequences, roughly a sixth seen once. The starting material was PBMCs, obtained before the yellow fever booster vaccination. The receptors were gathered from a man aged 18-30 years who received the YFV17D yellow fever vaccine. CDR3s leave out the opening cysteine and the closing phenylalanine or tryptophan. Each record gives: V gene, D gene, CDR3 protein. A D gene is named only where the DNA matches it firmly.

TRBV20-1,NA,SAAPGYSNQPQH
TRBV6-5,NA,ASRDPERVEQF
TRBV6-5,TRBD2,ASTRLPGTSGFSEQF
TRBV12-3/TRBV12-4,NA,ASSLLNNYEQY
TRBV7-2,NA,ASSPVGGARAKNIQY
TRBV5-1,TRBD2,ASSLASGGSRGNEQF
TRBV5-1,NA,ASSRSQNTGELF
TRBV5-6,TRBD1,ASSLAGTGINGYT
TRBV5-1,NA,ASSLVGVRDTEAF
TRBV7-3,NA,ASSLIGGGRGHEQF
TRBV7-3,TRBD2,ASSTGLELDTQY
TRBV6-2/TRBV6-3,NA,ASSVGGSYNEQF
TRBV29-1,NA,SVPGRFTDTQY
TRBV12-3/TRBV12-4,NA,ASSLGNSYEQY
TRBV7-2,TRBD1,ASSSGTGRNQPQH
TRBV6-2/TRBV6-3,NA,ASSYSFLQGNTEAF
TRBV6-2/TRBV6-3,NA,ASSTSKTGALGIQY
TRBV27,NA,ASGYYSYEQY
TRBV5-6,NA,ASSLGQGLENSPLH
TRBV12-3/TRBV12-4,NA,ASSWPGGTQPQH
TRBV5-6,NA,ASSLQGPYEQY
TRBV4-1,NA,ASSQVIRDEQF
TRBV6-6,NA,ASSDGEDGYT
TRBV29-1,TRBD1,SVETYMGQGANEQF
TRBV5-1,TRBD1,ASSGGDRGNEKLF
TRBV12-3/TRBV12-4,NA,ASTQGRKDTQY
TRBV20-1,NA,SARESSRRYT
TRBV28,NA,ASSEGPNYGYT